This section outlines one T cell receptor (beta chain) sequence together with its context. This entry belongs to a study of OX40 agonist ivuxolimab in advanced cancers. Study context: Prior anti-PD-1, anti-PD-L1 or anti-CTLA-4 therapy was allowed; around 40% had some.

Losses at the gene ends were 7 bases for V and 0 bases for J; bases not matched to a gene: 11. This CDR3 comprises 18 residues. Germline V gene sequence: CDR1 MNHEY, CDR2 SMNVEV (reference sequence). The table came from immunoSEQ multiplex PCR; TCRdb's copy has only in-frame clones and leaves some out. The sample has 60,000 to 85,000 clones, roughly 76% seen once. This material consisted of CD4+ or CD8+ T cells sorted from blood, taken in a trial of the OX40 agonist ivuxolimab. The chain employs TRBV27 and TRBJ2-2; 10 positions agree with TRBD2. This TCR was recovered from an adult with an advanced solid tumor such as melanoma, head and neck, liver or kidney cancer. CDR3 in DNA: TGTGCCAGCACCCTTGAACGTCTAGCGGGAGCGAACACCGGGGAGCTGTTTTTT. Translated: CASTLERLAGANTGELFF.